The 3 T cell receptor beta chains given below trace back to one sample, sequenced in a study of CD8 T cells in ankylosing spondylitis. TCRdb reanalysed the 5' RACE reads using MiXCR and keeps one entry per CDR3 protein. The repertoire holds 150,000 to 200,000 distinct CDR3 sequences, with 15% to 20% as singletons. Sequenced material: blood, either unsorted or a sorted T cell fraction (not recorded which). The receptor source for this set is a male donor aged 5-29 years with ankylosing spondylitis or in good health (not recorded which).

The gene calls are TRBV7-9 and TRBJ2-3, with 7 bases identical to TRBD1. The CDR3 has 18 amino acids. V shed 2 bases and J 4 bases; nucleotides not matched to a gene: 15. The V gene's germline CDR1 is SEHNR and CDR2 FQNEAQ (reference sequence). The CDR3 reads CASSLLKATGSIADTQYF. CDR3 nucleotides: TGTGCCAGCAGCTTACTAAAAGCGACAGGGTCAATTGCAGATACGCAGTATTTT.

The chain combines TRBV6-4 with TRBJ2-5; 10 nucleotides align to TRBD2. This CDR3 is built from 15 residues. Trimming at V came to 5 bases and at J to 4 bases, leaving 7 bases not matched to a gene. Germline CDR1 reads MRHNA; CDR2 reads SNTAGT. DNA of the CDR3: TGTGCCAGCAGTTCCAGCGGGAGGGCCGGAGAGACCCAGTACTTC. It codes for CASSSSGRAGETQYF.

The table lists this clonotype with many counts. This sequence joins TRBV11-2 and TRBJ2-1, with 9 bases matching TRBD2. Germline V gene data show CDR1 as SGHAT and CDR2 as FQNNGV. The junction had 7 bases not matched to a gene; V was cut back by 4 bases and J by 0 bases. The CDR3 runs to 17 residues. The CDR3 nucleotides are TGTGCCAGCAGCTCGGTTGTAGCGGGGGACTCCTACAATGAGCAGTTCTTC. Protein product: CASSSVVAGDSYNEQFF.